Shown below are 25 T cell receptor beta chains from a single sample sequenced in a study of blood T cell repertoires in COVID-19. TCRdb's copy holds only in-frame clones and misses some; the assay was immunoSEQ multiplex PCR. The profile shows 200,000 to 250,000 clones, about 86% of them singletons. Sequenced: peripheral blood. The source is a man aged 18 to 29 with active or convalescent COVID-19.

The chain links TRBV2 to TRBJ2-4; 8 bases fit TRBD1. The CDR3 has 24 residues. CDR1 is SNHLY, CDR2 FYNNEI, per germline. V shed 3 bases, J shed 1 base, and the junction held 29 bases outside the gene matches. CDR3 sequence reads: CASSESRYRGRWGQGNLAKNIQYF. Here the CDR3 DNA reads TGTGCCAGCAGTGAGAGCAGATACAGGGGGAGATGGGGACAAGGAAATTTGGCCAAAAACATTCAGTACTTC.

The chain employs TRBV12-3 or TRBV12-4 and TRBJ1-3; D remains unclear. The CDR3 consists of 12 residues. V lost 1 base and J lost 6, with 4 bases in between. CDR3 in amino acids: CASSLGANTIYF. The CDR3 DNA reads TGTGCCAGCAGTTTAGGGGCAAACACCATATATTTT.

The V and J genes are TRBV29-1 and TRBJ2-1; D is perhaps TRBD2 (6 bases). Germline V gene data show CDR1 as SQVTM and CDR2 as ANQGSEA. CDR3 length equals 16 residues. Trimming pared 4 bases from V and 9 bases from J, leaving 25 bases between. The CDR3 here is CSVVGGGITPGLEQFF. DNA for the CDR3: TGCAGCGTTGTAGGCGGCGGGATCACCCCGGGGCTTGAGCAGTTCTTC.

The chain is built from TRBV10-3 and TRBJ2-1, with TRBD2 identical over 9 bases. V shed 10 bases and J 7 bases; nucleotides not matched to a gene: 11. Per germline, CDR1 ENHRY and CDR2 SYGVKD. There are 14 residues in the CDR3. The CDR3 here is CATQGLAGPNEQFF. The CDR3 DNA reads TGTGCCACCCAGGGACTAGCTGGCCCGAATGAGCAGTTCTTC.

J is TRBJ1-4 and V is TRBV7-9; maybe TRBD1 (5 bases). The CDR3 is made up of 19 amino acids. Germline V gene sequence: CDR1 SEHNR, CDR2 FQNEAQ (reference sequence). The germline V and J ends were trimmed by 6 bases and 3 bases, with 26 bases remaining between them. The CDR3 reads CASSLKIRVGRDPNEKLFF. CDR3 sequence (DNA): TGTGCCAGCAGTTTAAAAATCAGGGTGGGGCGTGATCCTAATGAAAAACTGTTTTTT.

V is TRBV19 and J is TRBJ2-3; a weak D match, TRBD1 (5 bases). Germline CDR1 and CDR2: LNHDA and SQIVND (reference sequence). The CDR3 has 17 amino acids. Trimming pared 0 bases from V and 2 bases from J, leaving 15 bases between. Written as DNA, the CDR3 is TGTGCCAGTAGTATAGAAGGGCAGGGAACCCACACAGATACGCAGTATTTT. Translated: CASSIEGQGTHTDTQYF.

The chain combines TRBV29-1 with TRBJ2-7, with TRBD1 identical over 10 bases. The germline V gene encodes CDR1 SQVTM and CDR2 ANQGSEA. The CDR3 has 13 residues. Losses at the gene ends were 6 bases for V and 3 bases for J; bases not matched to a gene: 5. This CDR3 is CSVGQGVGYEQYF. The CDR3 DNA reads as TGCAGCGTCGGACAGGGGGTAGGCTACGAGCAGTACTTC.

The chain employs TRBV7-9 and TRBJ2-3; TRBD2 agrees at 10 bases. The V gene end was trimmed by 2 bases and the J gene end by 3 bases; junction bases not matched to a gene: 5. The CDR3 spans 16 residues. Germline CDR1 is SEHNR and CDR2 is FQNEAQ (reference sequence). CDR3 coding DNA: TGTGCCAGCAGCTTATCTAGCGGGAGTCGGACAGATACGCAGTATTTT. Translation: CASSLSSGSRTDTQYF.

In this sample, this clone turned up once. The chain employs TRBV15 and TRBJ1-2; D is possibly TRBD1 (6 bases). The CDR3 length is 15 residues. CDR1 LNHNV and CDR2 YYDKDF come from the germline V gene (reference sequence). V lost 0 bases and J 8 bases, leaving 16 bases between the germline ends. The CDR3 DNA follows: TGTGCCACCAGCAGAGAACGGGGGGGCACGTGGGGCTACACCTTC. Residues: CATSRERGGTWGYTF.

V and J are TRBV9 and TRBJ1-2; D gene unclear. V was shortened by 0 bases and J by 0 bases, with 12 bases between the two germline ends. The CDR3 sequence is 16 residues long. Germline-derived CDR1 and CDR2 are SGDLS and YYNGEE. The CDR3 DNA follows: TGTGCCAGCAGCGTAGACCCGGTAACCTCTAACTATGGCTACACCTTC. This codes for CASSVDPVTSNYGYTF.

The rearrangement links TRBV9 to TRBJ2-3, with 13 bases aligning to TRBD2. This CDR3 region has 16 residues. Germline CDR1 and CDR2: SGDLS and YYNGEE. V dropped 4 bases and J dropped 6; count of bases not matched to a gene: 8. The CDR3 region has the DNA TGTGCCAGCAGCCTCCGACTAGCGGGAGGATACGATACGCAGTATTTT. Amino acid sequence: CASSLRLAGGYDTQYF.

The chain employs TRBV5-4 and TRBJ1-6, with 7 bases identical to TRBD1. The V and J ends lost 4 bases and 7 bases, in that order; junction bases with no gene match: 8. Germline V gives CDR1 SGHNT, CDR2 YYREEE (reference sequence). This CDR3 is built from 15 residues. The CDR3 sequence: CASSPTGQLNSPLHF. CDR3 nucleotides: TGTGCCAGCAGCCCTACGGGACAGCTAAATTCACCCCTCCACTTT.

J is TRBJ1-3 and V is TRBV23-1; 7 bases map to TRBD1. TRBV23-1 is placed among ORFs of uncertain function. V dropped 6 bases and J dropped 4; count of bases not matched to a gene: 18. This CDR3 has 18 residues. The CDR3 protein is CASRRPGQGVIKGNTIYF. The CDR3 coding sequence is TGCGCCAGCAGACGACCAGGGCAGGGGGTGATAAAGGGAAACACCATATATTTT.

This chain connects TRBV5-1 to TRBJ2-2; 7 bases fit TRBD1. After removal of 4 bases from V and 2 bases from J, the junction contained 5 bases not matched to a gene. CDR3 length equals 15 residues. Per germline, CDR1 SGHRS and CDR2 YFSETQ. As DNA, the CDR3 is TGCGCCAGCAGCGGACAGGTGGATAACACCGGGGAGCTGTTTTTT. Encoded protein: CASSGQVDNTGELFF.

V and J are TRBV7-9 and TRBJ2-1; 7 nucleotides align to TRBD2. Germline V CDR1 and CDR2: SEHNR, FQNEAQ (reference sequence). This CDR3 region has 15 residues. V was pared by 5 bases and J by 5 bases, with 9 bases of the junction left unmatched. CDR3 nucleotide sequence: TGTGCCAGCAGCCCCCGAGCGGGGTTGAACAATGAGCAGTTCTTC. Translating gives CASSPRAGLNNEQFF.

The chain recombines TRBV7-3 with TRBJ2-3; 10 nucleotides align to TRBD2. The CDR3 length is 16 residues. Looked up from germline, CDR1 is SGHTA and CDR2 is FQGTGA. The J segment lost 5 bases and the V segment lost 0 bases, leaving 5 bases of the junction unmatched. CDR3 nucleotides: TGTGCCAGCAGCTTAACTTTAGCGGGAGGACTAGATACGCAGTATTTT. It is translated as CASSLTLAGGLDTQYF.

The chain carries TRBV7-8 and TRBJ1-4, with a possible D match to TRBD1 (6 bases). V lost 5 bases to trimming and J lost 7 bases, with 14 bases between them. This CDR3 is built from 14 residues. Germline loops: CDR1 SGHVS, CDR2 FQNEAQ. The CDR3, as DNA: TGTGCCAGCAGCCCGTATACAGGGCCTGAAAAACTGTTTTTT. Protein product: CASSPYTGPEKLFF.

The rearrangement joins TRBV7-3 to TRBJ1-1; no firm D call. This CDR3 has 14 residues. V lost 1 base, J lost 2 bases, and 8 bases lay in between. Germline V CDR1 and CDR2: SGHTA, FQGTGA. The CDR3 reads CASSLSGTNTEAFF. The DNA for the CDR3 is TGTGCCAGCAGCTTAAGTGGCACCAACACTGAAGCTTTCTTT.

The chain uses TRBV9 and TRBJ2-5, with 7 bases lining up with TRBD2. The CDR3 is 13 amino acids. V was clipped by 8 bases and J by 2 bases; unmatched bases: 6. In germline, CDR1 is SGDLS, CDR2 YYNGEE. The CDR3 nucleotides read TGTGCCAGTTCTAGCGGCAGTCAAGAGACCCAGTACTTC. It translates to CASSSGSQETQYF.

This clone was recorded only once. This chain uses TRBV12-3 or TRBV12-4 with TRBJ1-1; D not resolved. V was trimmed by 3 bases and J by 8 bases, leaving 10 bases between them. There are 12 residues in the CDR3. The CDR3: CASSFEPGEAFF. The CDR3 coding sequence is TGTGCCAGCAGTTTTGAGCCGGGGGAAGCTTTCTTT.

V gene TRBV28 combines with J gene TRBJ1-4, with TRBD1 as a possible D gene (5 bases). V gave up 2 bases and J gave up 5 bases, with 9 bases separating them. Looked up from germline, CDR1 is MDHEN and CDR2 is SYDVKM. The CDR3 spans 14 residues. The CDR3 DNA is TGTGCCAGCAGTTTAGTAGGGGTCAATGAAAAACTGTTTTTT. It is translated as CASSLVGVNEKLFF.

This chain connects TRBV11-2 to TRBJ1-2; 7 positions agree with TRBD1. Germline assignment: CDR1 SGHAT and CDR2 FQNNGV. V shed 5 bases and J 2 bases; nucleotides not matched to a gene: 8. This CDR3 comprises 15 residues. The CDR3 DNA reads as TGTGCCAGCAGCCCGAGGGGGCGATTAAACTATGGCTACACCTTC. This translates into CASSPRGRLNYGYTF.

In nucleotides, the CDR3 is TGTGCCAGCAGCGAGGGGGTGGGGCGGCTAGAGACCCAGTACTTC. This translates into CASSEGVGRLETQYF. The genes are TRBV9 and TRBJ2-5, with D perhaps matching TRBD1 (6 bases). This CDR3 has 15 amino acids. CDR1 and CDR2 (germline): SGDLS, YYNGEE. V was pared by 3 bases and J by 4 bases, with 16 bases between.

The chain employs TRBV7-9 and TRBJ1-5; TRBD1 might be the D (6 bases). Trimming pared 1 base from V and 7 bases from J, leaving 20 bases between. This CDR3 spans 17 amino acids. Germline CDR1 is SEHNR and CDR2 is FQNEAQ (reference sequence). This CDR3 reads CASSLDTGGHHEQPQHF. DNA of the CDR3: TGTGCCAGCAGCTTAGATACTGGGGGACACCACGAACAGCCCCAGCATTTT.

This clone was detected once. Written as DNA, the CDR3 is TGTGCCAGCAGTATTTACAGTAGCAATCAGCCCCAGCATTTT. It codes for CASSIYSSNQPQHF. This rearrangement joins TRBV28 to TRBJ1-5; D remains ambiguous. The germline V gene has CDR1 MDHEN and CDR2 SYDVKM. Trimming left V 5 bases short and J 0 bases short, with 8 bases between. The CDR3 is 14 amino acids.